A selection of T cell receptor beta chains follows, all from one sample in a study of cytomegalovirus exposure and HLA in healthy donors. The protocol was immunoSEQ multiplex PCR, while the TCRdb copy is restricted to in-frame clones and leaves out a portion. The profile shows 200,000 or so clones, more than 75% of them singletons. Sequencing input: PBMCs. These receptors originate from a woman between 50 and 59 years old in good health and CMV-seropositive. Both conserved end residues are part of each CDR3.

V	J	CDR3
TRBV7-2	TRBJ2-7	CASSLRYEQYF
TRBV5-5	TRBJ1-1	CASSLAPGGLNTEAFF
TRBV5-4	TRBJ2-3	CVSSTLAGGSDTQYF
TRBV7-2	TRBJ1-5	CASSLGQGQPQHF
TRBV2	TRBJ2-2	CASSRDRGATGELFF
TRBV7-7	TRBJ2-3	CASSPGGGTQYF
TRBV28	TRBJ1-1	CASRPDRVGTEAFF
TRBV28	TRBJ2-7	CASSSSKPYEQYF
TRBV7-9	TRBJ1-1	CSSSLLRSGATEAFF
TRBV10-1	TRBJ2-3	CASSESWGLESTDTQYF
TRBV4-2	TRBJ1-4	CASSQEFEGGDEKLFF
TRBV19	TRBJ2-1	CASSTDRGSNEQFF
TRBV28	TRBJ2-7	CASSSPGHPFLDEQYF
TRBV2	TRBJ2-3	CASSGDSPTQYF
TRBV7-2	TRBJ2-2	CASSPGQGGTGELFF
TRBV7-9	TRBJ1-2	CASSLDEAAATF
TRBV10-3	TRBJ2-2	CAIRPAGGSTGELFF
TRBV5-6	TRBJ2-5	CASSLGITGIQETQYF
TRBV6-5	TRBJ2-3	CASSSRDTTDTQYF
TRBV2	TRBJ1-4	CASRGETEKLFF